These T cell receptor beta chains were read from a single sample in a study of cytomegalovirus exposure and HLA in healthy donors. TCRdb keeps only in-frame clones here, not all; method: immunoSEQ multiplex PCR. The data hold roughly 150,000 clones, with 60% to 80% observed a single time. Material for sequencing was PBMCs. Every receptor here comes from a woman aged 25 to 39 in good health and CMV-seronegative. Each CDR3 is given with its conserved first and last residue.

v_call	j_call	cdr3_aa
TRBV7-9	TRBJ2-6	CASSLAWTGGGSGANVLTF
TRBV18	TRBJ1-6	CASSLAGGVRNSPLHF
TRBV18	TRBJ1-2	CASSPSGQPTNYGYTF
TRBV6-1	TRBJ2-4	CASSAGQTTNIQYF
TRBV5-1	TRBJ1-5	CASSPQGIDSNQPQHF
TRBV2	TRBJ2-5	CASNGREGETQYF
TRBV6-6	TRBJ1-4	CASSLGTGAINEKLFF
TRBV27	TRBJ1-1	CASSFLGQGAEAFF
TRBV6-5	TRBJ2-5	CASRVASREETQYF
TRBV4-1	TRBJ2-5	CASSQVAGGQETQYF
TRBV4-1	TRBJ2-3	CASSQSGAYGDTQYF
TRBV5-4	TRBJ2-5	CASSLNQEQYF
TRBV10-2	TRBJ2-3	CASLAGAGTDTQYF
TRBV28	TRBJ2-1	CASSTDRGLQEQFF
TRBV5-5	TRBJ1-3	CASSFRMAGGLSGNTIYF
TRBV9	TRBJ2-5	CASSVGAGAYRETQYF
TRBV7-8	TRBJ1-1	CASSRTHGNTEAFF